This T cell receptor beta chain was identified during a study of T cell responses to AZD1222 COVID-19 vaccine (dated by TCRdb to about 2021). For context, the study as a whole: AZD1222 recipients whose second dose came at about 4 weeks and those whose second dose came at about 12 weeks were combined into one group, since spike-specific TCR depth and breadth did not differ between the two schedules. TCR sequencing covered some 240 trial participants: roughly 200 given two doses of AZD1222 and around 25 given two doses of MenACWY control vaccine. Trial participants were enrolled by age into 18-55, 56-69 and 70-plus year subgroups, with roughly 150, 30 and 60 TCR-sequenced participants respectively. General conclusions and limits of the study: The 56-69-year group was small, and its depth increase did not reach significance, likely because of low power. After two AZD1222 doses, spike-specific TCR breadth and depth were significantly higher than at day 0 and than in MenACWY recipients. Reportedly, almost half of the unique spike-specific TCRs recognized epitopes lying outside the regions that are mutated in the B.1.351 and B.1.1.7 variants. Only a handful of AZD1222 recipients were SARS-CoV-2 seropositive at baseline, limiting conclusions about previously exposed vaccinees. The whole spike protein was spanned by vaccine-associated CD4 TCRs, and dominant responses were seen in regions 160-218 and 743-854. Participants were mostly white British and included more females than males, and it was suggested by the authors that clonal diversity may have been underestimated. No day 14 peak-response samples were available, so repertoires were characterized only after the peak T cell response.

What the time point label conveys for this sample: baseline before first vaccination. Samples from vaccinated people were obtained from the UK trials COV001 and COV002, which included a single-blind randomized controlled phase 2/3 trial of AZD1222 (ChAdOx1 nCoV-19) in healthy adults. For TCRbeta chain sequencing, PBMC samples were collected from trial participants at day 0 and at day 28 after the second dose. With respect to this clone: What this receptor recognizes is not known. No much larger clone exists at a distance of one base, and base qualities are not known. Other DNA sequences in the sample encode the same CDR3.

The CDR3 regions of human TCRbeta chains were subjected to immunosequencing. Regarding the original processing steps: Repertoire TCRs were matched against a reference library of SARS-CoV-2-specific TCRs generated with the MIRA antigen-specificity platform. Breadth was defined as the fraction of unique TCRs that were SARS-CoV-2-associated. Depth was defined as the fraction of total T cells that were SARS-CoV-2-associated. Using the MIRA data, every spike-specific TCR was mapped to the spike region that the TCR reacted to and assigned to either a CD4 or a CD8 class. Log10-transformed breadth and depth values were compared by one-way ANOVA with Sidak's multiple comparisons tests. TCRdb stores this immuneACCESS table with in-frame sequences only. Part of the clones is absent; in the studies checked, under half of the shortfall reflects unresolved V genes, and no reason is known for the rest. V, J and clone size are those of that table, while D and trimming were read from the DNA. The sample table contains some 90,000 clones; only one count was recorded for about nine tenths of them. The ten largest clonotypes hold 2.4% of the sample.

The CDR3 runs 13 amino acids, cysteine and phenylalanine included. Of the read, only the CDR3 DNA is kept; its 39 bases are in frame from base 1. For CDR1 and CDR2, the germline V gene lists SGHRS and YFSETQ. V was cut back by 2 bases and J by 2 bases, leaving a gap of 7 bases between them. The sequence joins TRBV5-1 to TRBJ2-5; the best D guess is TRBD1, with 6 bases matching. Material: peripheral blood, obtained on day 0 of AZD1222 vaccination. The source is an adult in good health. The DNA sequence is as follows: TGCGCCAGCAGCTTACAGGGACAAGAGACCCAGTACTTC. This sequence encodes CASSLQGQETQYF.